This TCR beta chain is from a study of blood T cell repertoires in COVID-19. Generated by immunoSEQ multiplex PCR, the TCRdb table keeps only in-frame clones and is missing some. The table has 250,000 to 350,000 clones, 70% to 90% seen once. The length of the CDR3 is 15 residues. With 6 bases removed from V and 1 base from J, the gap between germline ends came to 15 bases. Germline V gives CDR1 SNHLY, CDR2 FYNNEI. Sequenced input: PBMCs or T cells enriched from blood (not recorded which). The chain is built from TRBV2 and TRBJ1-1; TRBD1 might be the D (6 bases). This sequence originates from a woman in her 30s who had recovered from COVID-19. The CDR3 loop reads CASRTQGSRNTEAFF. CDR3 DNA sequence: TGTGCCAGCAGGACCCAGGGGTCTCGGAACACTGAAGCTTTCTTT.